Following are 13 T cell receptor beta chains from one sample sequenced in a study of cytomegalovirus exposure and HLA in healthy donors. Primers for the PCR totalled 60 Vbeta and 13 Jbeta. Clones were read by immunoSEQ multiplex PCR, and TCRdb kept only the in-frame ones, dropping some. The sample has roughly 100,000 clones; 83% are singletons. Sequences were obtained from PBMCs. The receptors shown here come from a man younger than 35 in good health and CMV-seronegative.

As concerns this clone: The sample carries other DNA sequences with the same CDR3. The chain couples TRBV6-6 to TRBJ2-1; no definite D call. Germline loops: CDR1 MNHNY, CDR2 SVGAGI (reference sequence). Deletions cut 0 bases from V and 0 bases from J, with 3 bases between. This CDR3 region has 14 residues. Here the CDR3 DNA reads TGTGCCAGCAGTTACTCGAGCTCCTACAATGAGCAGTTCTTC. This encodes CASSYSSSYNEQFF.

This chain links TRBV7-2 with TRBJ2-1, with D unresolved. The CDR3 loop spans 13 amino acids. Germline CDR1 reads SGHTA; CDR2 reads FQGNSA. Trimming took 5 bases from V and 4 from J, leaving 9 bases between them. CDR3 amino acids: CASSRVGYNEQFF. CDR3 in DNA: TGTGCCAGCAGCCGAGTCGGTTACAATGAGCAGTTCTTC.

This clone was found once. The gene calls are TRBV27 and TRBJ2-7, with D tentatively TRBD1 (5 bases). Germline V CDR1 and CDR2: MNHEY, SMNVEV (reference sequence). Trimming removed 2 bases from V and 4 bases from J, with 21 bases in between. The CDR3 is made up of 17 amino acids. CDR3 DNA sequence: TGTGCCAGCAGTTTACGCCGGAAGGGCAGGGTAGGTTACGAGCAGTACTTC. It is translated as CASSLRRKGRVGYEQYF.

V and J are TRBV7-9 and TRBJ1-2; 8 bases match TRBD1. Germline values: CDR1 SEHNR, CDR2 FQNEAQ (reference sequence). Losses at the gene ends were 5 bases for V and 4 bases for J; bases not matched to a gene: 15. CDR3 length equals 17 residues. CDR3: CASSPTIEPDRAYGYTF. The CDR3 bases are TGTGCCAGCAGCCCGACCATAGAACCGGACAGGGCCTATGGCTACACCTTC. Full variable domain (rest looked up from reference TRBV7-9 and TRBJ1-2): DTGVSQNPRHKITKRGQNVTFRCDPISEHNRLYWYRQTLGQGPEFLTYFQNEAQLEKSRLLSDRFSAERPKGSFSTLEIQRTEQGDSAMYLCASSPTIEPDRAYGYTFGSGTRLTVV.

The chain is built from TRBV11-2 and TRBJ2-7, with 8 bases matching TRBD2. With 5 bases clipped from V and 0 bases from J, the junction kept 12 bases outside the gene matches. This CDR3 is 17 amino acids long. Germline CDR1 reads SGHAT; CDR2 reads FQNNGV. CDR3 amino acids: CASSDTLLRGDSYEQYF. Here the CDR3 DNA reads TGTGCCAGCAGCGACACCCTTCTGCGGGGGGACTCCTACGAGCAGTACTTC. The complete variable domain, with remaining parts taken from reference TRBV11-2 and TRBJ2-7, reads EAGVAQSPRYKIIEKRQSVAFWCNPISGHATLYWYQQILGQGPKLLIQFQNNGVVDDSQLPKDRFSAERLKGVDSTLKIQPAKLEDSAVYLCASSDTLLRGDSYEQYFGPGTRLTVT.

The genes are TRBV9 and TRBJ2-7; D might be TRBD1 (5 bases). V gave up 0 bases and J gave up 6 bases, with 22 bases separating them. This CDR3 has 17 amino acids. The germline gives CDR1 SGDLS, CDR2 YYNGEE. The CDR3 loop reads CASSVGGEFRLQGEQYF. CDR3 nucleotide sequence: TGTGCCAGCAGCGTAGGGGGCGAGTTTCGTCTTCAGGGCGAGCAGTACTTC.

This clone turned up a few times. V and J are TRBV5-6 and TRBJ1-5, with D maybe TRBD1 (5 bases). Germline V gene data show CDR1 as SGHDT and CDR2 as YYEEEE. This CDR3 has 16 amino acids. V was shortened by 2 bases and J by 2 bases, with 14 bases between the two germline ends. The CDR3 reads CASSFRQNRGNQPQHF. CDR3 bases: TGTGCCAGCAGCTTCAGACAGAACCGGGGCAATCAGCCCCAGCATTTT.

V gene TRBV19 combines with J gene TRBJ1-2; D may be TRBD1 (6 bases). CDR1 is LNHDA and CDR2 is SQIVND in the germline V gene (reference sequence). The CDR3 consists of 15 residues. The V and J ends lost 2 bases and 4 bases respectively, with 14 bases between them. Here the CDR3 DNA reads TGTGCCAGTAGTATAAACCGACAGGCGGGCTATGGCTACACCTTC. It specifies CASSINRQAGYGYTF.

Only one count was recorded for this clone. This sequence joins TRBV27 and TRBJ1-6; weak D call: TRBD1 (6 bases). The CDR3 has 16 residues. Trimming removed 5 bases at V and 7 bases at J, with 18 bases between. Germline-derived CDR1 and CDR2 are MNHEY and SMNVEV (reference sequence). CDR3 nucleotide sequence: TGTGCCAGCAGTCCCCAAGGGGGGGTATACAATTCACCCCTCCACTTT. It is translated as CASSPQGGVYNSPLHF.

This sequence joins TRBV6-5 and TRBJ2-1; 7 positions agree with TRBD1. This CDR3 region has 12 residues. CDR1 and CDR2 from the germline V gene are MNHEY and SVGAGI. With 6 bases clipped from V and 6 bases from J, the junction kept 2 bases outside the gene matches. In nucleotides, the CDR3 is TGTGCCAGCAGCGACAGGGCCAATGAGCAGTTCTTC. Protein sequence: CASSDRANEQFF.

This chain links TRBV10-2 with TRBJ2-3; the match to TRBD2 covers 11 bases. The CDR3 loop spans 15 amino acids. Germline V lookup: CDR1 WSHSY, CDR2 SAAADI. The J segment lost 2 bases and the V segment lost 10 bases, leaving 8 bases of the junction unmatched. The CDR3 loop reads CAIRTSGLATDTQYF. The CDR3 DNA reads TGCGCCATCCGGACTAGCGGGCTGGCCACAGATACGCAGTATTTT.

V and J are TRBV4-1 and TRBJ2-7, with 11 bases identical to TRBD2. V lost 3 bases, J lost 5 bases, and 0 bases stayed unmatched. The CDR3 loop spans 13 amino acids. Germline assignment: CDR1 MGHRA and CDR2 YSYEKL. The DNA for the CDR3 is TGCGCCAGCAGCCAGGGACTAGCGGACGAGCAGTACTTC. This encodes CASSQGLADEQYF.

The chain is built from TRBV4-3 and TRBJ1-2; weak D call: TRBD1 (5 bases). The germline CDR1 and CDR2 sequences are LGHNA and YSLEER. The CDR3 covers 14 residues. The V and J ends lost 1 base and 3 bases respectively, with 9 bases between them. This CDR3 reads CASSQGGDYYGYTF. The CDR3 DNA follows: TGCGCCAGCAGCCAAGGGGGGGACTACTATGGCTACACCTTC.